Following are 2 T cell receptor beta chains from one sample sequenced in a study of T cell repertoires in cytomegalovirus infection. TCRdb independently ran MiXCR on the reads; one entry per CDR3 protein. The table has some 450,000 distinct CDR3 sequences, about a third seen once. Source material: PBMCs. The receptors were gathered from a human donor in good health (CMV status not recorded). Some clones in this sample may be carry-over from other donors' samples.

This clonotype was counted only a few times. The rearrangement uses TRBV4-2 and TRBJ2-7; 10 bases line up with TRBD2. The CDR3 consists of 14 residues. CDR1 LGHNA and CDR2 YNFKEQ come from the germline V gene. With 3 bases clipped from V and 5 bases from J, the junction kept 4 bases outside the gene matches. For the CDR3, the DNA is TGTGCCAGCAGCCAGGCCGGGACTAGCGACGAGCAGTACTTC. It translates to CASSQAGTSDEQYF.

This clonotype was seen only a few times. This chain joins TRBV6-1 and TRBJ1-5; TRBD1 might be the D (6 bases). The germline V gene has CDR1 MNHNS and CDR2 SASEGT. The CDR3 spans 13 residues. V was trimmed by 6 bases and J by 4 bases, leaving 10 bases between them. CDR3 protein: CASRKDRNQPQHF. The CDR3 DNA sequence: TGTGCCAGCAGGAAAGACAGGAATCAGCCCCAGCATTTT.